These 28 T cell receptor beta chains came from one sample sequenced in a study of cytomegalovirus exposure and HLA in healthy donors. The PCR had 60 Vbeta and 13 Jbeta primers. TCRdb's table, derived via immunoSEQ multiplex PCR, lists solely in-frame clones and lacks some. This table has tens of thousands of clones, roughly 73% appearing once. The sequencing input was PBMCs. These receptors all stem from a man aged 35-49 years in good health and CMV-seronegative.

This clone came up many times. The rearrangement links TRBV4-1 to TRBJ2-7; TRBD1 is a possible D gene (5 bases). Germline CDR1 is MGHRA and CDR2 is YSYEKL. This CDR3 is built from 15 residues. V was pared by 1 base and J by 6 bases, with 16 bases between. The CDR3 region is CASSQVFPQGREQYF. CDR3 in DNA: TGCGCCAGCAGCCAAGTTTTCCCTCAGGGTCGCGAGCAGTACTTC.

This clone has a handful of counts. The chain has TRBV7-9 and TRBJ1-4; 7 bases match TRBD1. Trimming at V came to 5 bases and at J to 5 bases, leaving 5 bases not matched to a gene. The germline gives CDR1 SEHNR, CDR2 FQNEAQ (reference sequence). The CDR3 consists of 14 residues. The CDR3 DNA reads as TGTGCCAGCAGCCAAGGGACAGTCAATGAAAAACTGTTTTTT. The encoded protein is CASSQGTVNEKLFF. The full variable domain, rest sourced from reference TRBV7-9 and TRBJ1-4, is DTGVSQNPRHKITKRGQNVTFRCDPISEHNRLYWYRQTLGQGPEFLTYFQNEAQLEKSRLLSDRFSAERPKGSFSTLEIQRTEQGDSAMYLCASSQGTVNEKLFFGSGTQLSVL.

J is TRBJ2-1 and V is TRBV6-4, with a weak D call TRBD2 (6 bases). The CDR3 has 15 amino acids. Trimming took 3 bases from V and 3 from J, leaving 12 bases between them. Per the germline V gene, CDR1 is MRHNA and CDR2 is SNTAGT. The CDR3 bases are TGTGCCAGCAGTGAACAGAAGGAGGGCTACAATGAGCAGTTCTTC. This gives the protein CASSEQKEGYNEQFF.

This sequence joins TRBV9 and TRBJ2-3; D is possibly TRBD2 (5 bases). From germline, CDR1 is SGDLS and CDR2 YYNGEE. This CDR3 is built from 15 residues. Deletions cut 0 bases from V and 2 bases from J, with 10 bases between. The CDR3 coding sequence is TGTGCCAGCAGCGTAGTAGGAGGAAACACAGATACGCAGTATTTT. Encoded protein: CASSVVGGNTDTQYF.

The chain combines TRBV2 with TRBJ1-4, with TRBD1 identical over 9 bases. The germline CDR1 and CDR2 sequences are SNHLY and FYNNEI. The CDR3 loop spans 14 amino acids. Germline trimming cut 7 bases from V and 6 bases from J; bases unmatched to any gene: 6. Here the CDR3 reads CASTRDRAHEKLFF. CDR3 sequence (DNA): TGTGCCAGCACCCGGGACAGGGCACATGAAAAACTGTTTTTT.

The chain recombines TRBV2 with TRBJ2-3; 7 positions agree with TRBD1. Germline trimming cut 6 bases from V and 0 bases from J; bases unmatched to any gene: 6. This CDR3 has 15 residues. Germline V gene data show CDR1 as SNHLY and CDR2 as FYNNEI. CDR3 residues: CASRPQGVSTDTQYF. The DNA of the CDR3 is TGTGCCAGCAGACCCCAGGGGGTCAGCACAGATACGCAGTATTTT.

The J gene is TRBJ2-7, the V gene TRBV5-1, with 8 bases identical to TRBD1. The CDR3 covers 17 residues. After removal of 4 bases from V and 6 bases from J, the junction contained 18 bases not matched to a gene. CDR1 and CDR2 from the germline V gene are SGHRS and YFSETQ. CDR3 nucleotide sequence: TGCGCCAGCAGCCACCACGAACGGACAGGGCCAGGCAGCGAGCAGTACTTC. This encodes CASSHHERTGPGSEQYF.

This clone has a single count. The CDR3 DNA follows: TGTGCCAGTAGTATAGGAGGGACAGGTTACTACGAGCAGTACTTC. Translation gives CASSIGGTGYYEQYF. The V call is TRBV19, the J call TRBJ2-7, with 8 bases identical to TRBD1. The V gene end was trimmed by 1 base and the J gene end by 3 bases; junction bases not matched to a gene: 5. The CDR3 has 15 amino acids. CDR1 is LNHDA and CDR2 is SQIVND in the germline V gene (reference sequence).

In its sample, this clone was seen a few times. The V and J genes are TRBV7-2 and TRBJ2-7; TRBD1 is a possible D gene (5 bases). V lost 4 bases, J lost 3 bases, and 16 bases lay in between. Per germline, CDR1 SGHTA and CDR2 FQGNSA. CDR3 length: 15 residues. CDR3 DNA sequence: TGTGCCAGCAGCTCGAGTGACAGCAATCACTACGAGCAGTACTTC. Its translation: CASSSSDSNHYEQYF. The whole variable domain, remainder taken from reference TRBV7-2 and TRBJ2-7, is GAGVSQSPSNKVTEKGKDVELRCDPISGHTALYWYRQSLGQGLEFLIYFQGNSAPDKSGLPSDRFSAERTGGSVSTLTIQRTQQEDSAVYLCASSSSDSNHYEQYFGPGTRLTVT.

CDR3 amino acids: CASSQSPVNSPLHF. DNA of the CDR3: TGCGCCAGCAGTCAATCCCCCGTTAATTCACCCCTCCACTTT. The chain links TRBV23-1 to TRBJ1-6; D not certain. TRBV23-1 is reported as an ORF; its role is uncertain. The length of the CDR3 is 14 residues. V shed 0 bases and J shed 6 bases, with 6 bases lying between them.

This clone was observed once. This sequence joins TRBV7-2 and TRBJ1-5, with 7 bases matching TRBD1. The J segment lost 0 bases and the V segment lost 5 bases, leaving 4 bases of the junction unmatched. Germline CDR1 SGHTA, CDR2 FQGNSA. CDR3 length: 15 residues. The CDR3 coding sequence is TGTGCCAGCAGCACAGGGGCCCTTAGCAATCAGCCCCAGCATTTT. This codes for CASSTGALSNQPQHF.

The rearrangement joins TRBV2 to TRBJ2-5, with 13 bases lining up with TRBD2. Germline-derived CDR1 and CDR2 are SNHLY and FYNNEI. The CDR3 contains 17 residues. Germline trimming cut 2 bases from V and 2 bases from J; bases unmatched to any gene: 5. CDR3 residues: CASSERWGLAGQETQYF. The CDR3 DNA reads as TGTGCCAGCAGTGAAAGGTGGGGACTAGCGGGGCAAGAGACCCAGTACTTC.

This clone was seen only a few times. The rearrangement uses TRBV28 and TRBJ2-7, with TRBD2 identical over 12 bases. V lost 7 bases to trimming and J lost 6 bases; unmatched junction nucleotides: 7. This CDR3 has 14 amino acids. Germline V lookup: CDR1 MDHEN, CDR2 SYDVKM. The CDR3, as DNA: TGTGCCAGCAAGACTAGCGGGAGTTTAAGCGAGCAGTACTTC. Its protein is CASKTSGSLSEQYF.

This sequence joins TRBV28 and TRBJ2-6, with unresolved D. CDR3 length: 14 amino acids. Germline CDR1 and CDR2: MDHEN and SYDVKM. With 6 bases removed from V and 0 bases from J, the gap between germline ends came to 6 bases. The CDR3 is CASRQLSGANVLTF. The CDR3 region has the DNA TGTGCCAGCAGACAGCTCTCTGGGGCCAACGTCCTGACTTTC.

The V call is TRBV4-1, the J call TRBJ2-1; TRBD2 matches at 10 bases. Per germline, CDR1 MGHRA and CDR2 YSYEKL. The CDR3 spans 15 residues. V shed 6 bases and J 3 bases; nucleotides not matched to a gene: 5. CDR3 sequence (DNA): TGCGCCAGCAGAGGACTAGCGGCGAACTACAATGAGCAGTTCTTC. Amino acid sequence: CASRGLAANYNEQFF.

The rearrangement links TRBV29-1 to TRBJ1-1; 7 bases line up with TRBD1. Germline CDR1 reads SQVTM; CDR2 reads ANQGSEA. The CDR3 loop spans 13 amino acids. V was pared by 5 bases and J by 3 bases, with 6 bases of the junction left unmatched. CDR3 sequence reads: CSVTTGSHTEAFF. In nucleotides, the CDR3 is TGCAGCGTTACGACAGGGTCCCACACTGAAGCTTTCTTT.

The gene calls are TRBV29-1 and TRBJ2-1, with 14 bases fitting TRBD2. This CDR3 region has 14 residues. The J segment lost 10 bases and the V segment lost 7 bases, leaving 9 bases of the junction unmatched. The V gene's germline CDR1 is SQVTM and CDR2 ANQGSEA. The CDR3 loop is CSAGTSGGLGEQFF. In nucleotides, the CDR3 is TGCAGCGCCGGGACTAGCGGGGGCCTGGGGGAGCAGTTCTTC.

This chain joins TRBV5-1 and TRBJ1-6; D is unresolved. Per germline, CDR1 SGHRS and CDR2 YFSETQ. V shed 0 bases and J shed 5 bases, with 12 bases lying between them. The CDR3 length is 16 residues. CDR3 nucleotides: TGCGCCAGCAGCTTGGTGTTTGCGCGCGATAATTCACCCCTCCACTTT. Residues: CASSLVFARDNSPLHF.

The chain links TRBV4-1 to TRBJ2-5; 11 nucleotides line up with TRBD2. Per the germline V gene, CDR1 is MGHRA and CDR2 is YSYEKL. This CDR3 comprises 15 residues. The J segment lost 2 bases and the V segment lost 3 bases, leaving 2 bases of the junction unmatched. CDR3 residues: CASSQIAGGQETQYF. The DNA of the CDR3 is TGCGCCAGCAGCCAGATAGCGGGGGGGCAAGAGACCCAGTACTTC.

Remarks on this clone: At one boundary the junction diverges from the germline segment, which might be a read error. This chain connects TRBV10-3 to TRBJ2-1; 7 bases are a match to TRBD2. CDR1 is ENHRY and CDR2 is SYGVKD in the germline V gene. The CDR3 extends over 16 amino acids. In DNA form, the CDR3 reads TGTGCCATCAGTGCCAGCGGGGTGGGTTCCTACAATGGGCAGTTCTTC. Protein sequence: CAISASGVGSYNGQFF.

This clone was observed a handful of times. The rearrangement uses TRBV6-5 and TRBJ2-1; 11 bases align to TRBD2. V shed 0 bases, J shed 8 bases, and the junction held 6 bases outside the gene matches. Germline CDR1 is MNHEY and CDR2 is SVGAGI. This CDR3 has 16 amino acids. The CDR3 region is CASSYSTSGIVDEQFF. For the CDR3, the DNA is TGTGCCAGCAGTTACTCGACTAGCGGGATTGTGGATGAGCAGTTCTTC.

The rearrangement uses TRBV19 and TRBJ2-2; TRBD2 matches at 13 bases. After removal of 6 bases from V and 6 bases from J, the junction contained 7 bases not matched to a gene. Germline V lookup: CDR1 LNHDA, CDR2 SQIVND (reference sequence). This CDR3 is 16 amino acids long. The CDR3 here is CASRNPGLAGSGELFF. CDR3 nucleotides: TGTGCCAGTAGAAATCCGGGACTAGCGGGGTCCGGGGAGCTGTTTTTT. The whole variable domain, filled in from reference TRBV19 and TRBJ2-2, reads DGGITQSPKYLFRKEGQNVTLSCEQNLNHDAMYWYRQDPGQGLRLIYYSQIVNDFQKGDIAEGYSVSREKKESFPLTVTSAQKNPTAFYLCASRNPGLAGSGELFFGEGSRLTVL.

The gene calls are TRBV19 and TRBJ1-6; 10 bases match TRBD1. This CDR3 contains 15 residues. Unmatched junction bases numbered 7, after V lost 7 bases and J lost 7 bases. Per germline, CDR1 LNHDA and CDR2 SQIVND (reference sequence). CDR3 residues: CASNNPGQGNSPLHF. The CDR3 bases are TGTGCCAGTAACAATCCGGGACAGGGGAATTCACCCCTCCACTTT. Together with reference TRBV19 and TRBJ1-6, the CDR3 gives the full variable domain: DGGITQSPKYLFRKEGQNVTLSCEQNLNHDAMYWYRQDPGQGLRLIYYSQIVNDFQKGDIAEGYSVSREKKESFPLTVTSAQKNPTAFYLCASNNPGQGNSPLHFGNGTRLTVT.

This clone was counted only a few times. The CDR3 DNA is TGTGCCAGCAGTCCCCTAGCAGGGGGCGTGGTACGAGCTTTCTTT. Translated: CASSPLAGGVVRAFF. The gene calls are TRBV6-5 and TRBJ1-1; 8 nucleotides match TRBD1. The CDR3 has 15 amino acids. From germline, CDR1 is MNHEY and CDR2 SVGAGI. V trimming: 5 bases; J trimming: 10 bases; junction bases outside the gene matches: 15.

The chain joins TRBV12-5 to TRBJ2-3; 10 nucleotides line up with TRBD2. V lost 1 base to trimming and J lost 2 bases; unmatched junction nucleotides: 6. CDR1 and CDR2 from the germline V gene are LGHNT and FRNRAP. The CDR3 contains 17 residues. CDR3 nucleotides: TGTGCTAGTGGTTTGGGGATAGCGGGGGGCATCACAGATACGCAGTATTTT. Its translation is CASGLGIAGGITDTQYF.

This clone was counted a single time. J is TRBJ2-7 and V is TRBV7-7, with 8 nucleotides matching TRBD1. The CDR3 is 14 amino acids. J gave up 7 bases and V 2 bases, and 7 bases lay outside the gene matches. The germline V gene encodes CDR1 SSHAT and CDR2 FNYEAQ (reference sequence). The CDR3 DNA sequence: TGTGCCAGCAGCTTAAGGCAGGGGGCATTAGAGCAGTACTTC. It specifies CASSLRQGALEQYF. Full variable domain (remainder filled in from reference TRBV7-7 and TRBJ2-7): GAGVSQSPRYKVTKRGQDVTLRCDPISSHATLYWYQQALGQGPEFLTYFNYEAQPDKSGLPSDRFSAERPEGSISTLTIQRTEQRDSAMYRCASSLRQGALEQYFGPGTRLTVT.

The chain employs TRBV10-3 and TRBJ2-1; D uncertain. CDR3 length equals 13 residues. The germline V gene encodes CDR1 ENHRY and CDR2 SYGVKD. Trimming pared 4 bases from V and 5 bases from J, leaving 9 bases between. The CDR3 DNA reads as TGTGCCATCAGTGTCGTGTCTAACAATGAGCAGTTCTTC. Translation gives CAISVVSNNEQFF.

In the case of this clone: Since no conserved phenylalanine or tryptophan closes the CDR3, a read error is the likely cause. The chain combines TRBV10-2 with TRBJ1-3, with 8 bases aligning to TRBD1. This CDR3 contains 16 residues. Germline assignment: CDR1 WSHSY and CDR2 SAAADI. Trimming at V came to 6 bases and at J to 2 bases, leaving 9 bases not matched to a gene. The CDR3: CASRVFQGAPGNTIYL. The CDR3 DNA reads TGCGCCAGCAGAGTCTTTCAGGGGGCGCCTGGAAACACCATATATCTT.